This TCR beta chain was observed in a study of T cell responses to AZD1222 COVID-19 vaccine. General study findings and limits: Of spike-specific TCRs, nearly half reportedly target regions left unmutated in variants.

Assay used: immunoSEQ multiplex PCR; TCRdb lists only in-frame clones, some missing. Altogether some 140,000 clones are present, about nine tenths being singletons, with the ten largest covering 5% to 6%. This CDR3 is built from 16 residues. Germline assignment: CDR1 MNHEY and CDR2 SVGEGT. V shed 5 bases, J shed 0 bases, and the junction held 8 bases outside the gene matches. As regards this clone: The antigen remains unidentified.

The specimen was peripheral blood, collected on day 0 of MenACWY control vaccination. The chain employs TRBV6-2 or TRBV6-3 and TRBJ2-7; the match to TRBD1 covers 9 bases. The TCR comes from an adult in good health. The DNA of the CDR3 is TGTGCCAGCAGTAATCCCGGGACAGGGAGCTCCTACGAGCAGTACGTC. Translation gives CASSNPGTGSSYEQYV.